This T cell receptor (beta chain) was sequenced for a study of blood T cell repertoires in COVID-19. The method was immunoSEQ multiplex PCR; TCRdb's version includes in-frame clones alone and lacks a portion of them. In the table there are hundreds of thousands of clones, roughly 87% of which are singletons. V dropped 6 bases and J dropped 3; count of bases not matched to a gene: 6. CDR3 length: 14 amino acids. CDR1 is LNHDA and CDR2 is SQIVND in the germline V gene (reference sequence). This clonotype originated in a woman aged 18 to 35 who had recovered from COVID-19. The chain employs TRBV19 and TRBJ1-2, with TRBD1 identical over 8 bases. The sequencing sample was made of PBMCs or T cells enriched from blood (not recorded which). The CDR3 region has the DNA TGTGCCAGTAGCGACAGGGGTGGAGACTATGGCTACACCTTC. Its translation: CASSDRGGDYGYTF. The whole variable domain, filled in from reference TRBV19 and TRBJ1-2, reads DGGITQSPKYLFRKEGQNVTLSCEQNLNHDAMYWYRQDPGQGLRLIYYSQIVNDFQKGDIAEGYSVSREKKESFPLTVTSAQKNPTAFYLCASSDRGGDYGYTFGSGTRLTVV.